Each of the 7 T cell receptor beta chains below was sequenced from the same sample in a study of molecular identifiers for immune sequencing clone quantification. One entry per CDR3 protein results from TCRdb running MiXCR on the PCR reads. The data show a few hundred thousand distinct CDR3 sequences, roughly a quarter seen once. The sample comprised naive CD8+ T cells from blood, with Jurkat cell RNA spiked in. Subset of the sample: FACS-sorted CD8+CD4-CCR7+CD45RA+ naive T cells. The receptor source for this set is a human donor in good health. Some libraries in this study had Jurkat cell RNA spiked in.

On this clonotype: A read error is likely, as this CDR3 ends without the conserved phenylalanine or tryptophan. The chain uses TRBV6-6 and TRBJ2-7; 11 nucleotides line up with TRBD2. The CDR3 loop spans 17 amino acids. V was pared by 6 bases and J by 2 bases, with 12 bases of the junction left unmatched. CDR1 and CDR2 from the germline V gene are MNHNY and SVGAGI (reference sequence). In DNA, the CDR3 is TGTGCCAGCAGCTACGGGGAACTAGCGGGGGTGACCTACGAGCAGTACCTC. This sequence encodes CASSYGELAGVTYEQYL.

This clonotype appeared many times. The J gene is TRBJ1-2, the V gene TRBV16; D possibly corresponds to TRBD1 (5 bases). The CDR3 covers 13 residues. The V and J ends lost 5 bases and 7 bases respectively, with 14 bases between them. Germline CDR1 reads KGHSY; CDR2 reads FQNENV. The CDR3 DNA sequence: TGTGCCAGCAGCTCAGGGTCGCTGGCTGGCTACACCTTC. Its protein product is CASSSGSLAGYTF.

This clonotype has a count of ten or more. The chain has TRBV7-2 and TRBJ2-1; TRBD2 might be the D (6 bases). The CDR3 totals 15 residues. Germline V gene data show CDR1 as SGHTA and CDR2 as FQGNSA. Trimming pared 2 bases from V and 8 bases from J, leaving 16 bases between. This chain's CDR3 is CASSLKTSRGDEQFF. The CDR3 nucleotides read TGTGCCAGCAGCTTAAAAACTAGCAGAGGAGATGAGCAGTTCTTC.

Note on this clonotype: It may be a read error: a sequence one base away is much more abundant. The chain is built from TRBV30 and TRBJ2-3, with 10 bases aligning to TRBD2. Germline CDR1 GTSNPN, CDR2 SVGIG (reference sequence). There are 14 residues in the CDR3. V trimming: 4 bases; J trimming: 5 bases; junction bases outside the gene matches: 6. The CDR3 nucleotides read TGTGCCTGGACTTCTAGCGGGGGCGGAGATACGCAGTATTTT. Translating it yields CAWTSSGGGDTQYF.

There are a few counts of this clonotype. This chain uses TRBV19 with TRBJ2-1; 9 bases map to TRBD2. The ends lost 6 bases at V and 4 bases at J; junction bases unmatched: 4. The CDR3 has 14 amino acids. The germline V gene has CDR1 LNHDA and CDR2 SQIVND (reference sequence). The CDR3 nucleotides read TGTGCCAGTAGCCAGACTAGCGGATACAATGAGCAGTTCTTC. It is translated as CASSQTSGYNEQFF.

This clonotype was found many times. V and J are TRBV7-9 and TRBJ1-1; 11 bases agree with TRBD1. CDR3 length: 14 amino acids. Germline V gene data show CDR1 as SEHNR and CDR2 as FQNEAQ (reference sequence). J gave up 5 bases and V 3 bases, and 2 bases lay outside the gene matches. CDR3 residues: CASSLGQGVTEAFF. The CDR3 DNA reads TGTGCCAGCAGCTTGGGACAGGGGGTAACTGAAGCTTTCTTT.

Note on this clonotype: Being one base from a much bigger clone, this may be a read error. The rearrangement uses TRBV30 and TRBJ2-7; D possibly corresponds to TRBD2 (6 bases). The CDR3 has 12 residues. Per the germline V gene, CDR1 is GTSNPN and CDR2 is SVGIG (reference sequence). The CDR3: CAWIRDSYAQYF. The CDR3 bases are TGTGCCTGGATCCGGGACTCCTACGCGCAGTACTTC.